This entry lists 6 T cell receptor beta chains sequenced from one sample in a study of T cell changes during pregnancy in multiple sclerosis (dated by TCRdb to between 2017 and 2020). Library preparation employed the immunoSEQ multiplex PCR assay. Sourced from immuneACCESS, this table was stored by TCRdb with only in-frame sequences that have V and J called. A share of the clones is absent; for the studies checked, an unresolved V gene accounts for under half, and the remainder has no known explanation. The sample table records under 65,000 clones; more than 90% of these occur just once. Together, the top ten hold less than 4% of the sample. Sequencing used peripheral blood, obtained in the first trimester of pregnancy. These receptors came from a female donor in good health, enrolled as a control in a pregnancy study.

The V and J genes are TRBV29-1 and TRBJ2-1; D unresolved. V dropped 6 bases and J dropped 1 base, with 10 bases sitting between them. The CDR3 covers 13 residues. Germline V gene sequence: CDR1 SQVTM, CDR2 ANQGSEA. The CDR3 here is CSVDDSSYNEQFF. DNA of the CDR3: TGCAGCGTAGACGACTCTTCCTACAATGAGCAGTTCTTC.

This clone occurred a few times. V usage is TRBV7-6 and J usage is TRBJ2-5, with 7 nucleotides matching TRBD1. The CDR3 length is 15 residues. Germline assignment: CDR1 SGHVS and CDR2 FNYEAQ. V lost 5 bases to trimming and J lost 5 bases; unmatched junction nucleotides: 11. The chain's CDR3 is CASSLITGAGETQYF. The CDR3 DNA is TGTGCCAGCAGCCTCATAACAGGGGCTGGGGAGACCCAGTACTTC.

The V gene is TRBV10-3, the J gene TRBJ2-3; 10 bases map to TRBD1. The V gene's germline CDR1 is ENHRY and CDR2 SYGVKD. CDR3 size: 14 residues. V lost 6 bases, J lost 3 bases, and 3 bases stayed unmatched. CDR3 region: CAIRRTGGTDTQYF. CDR3 sequence (DNA): TGTGCCATCAGACGGACAGGGGGAACAGATACGCAGTATTTT.

This chain connects TRBV7-3 to TRBJ2-7; D may be TRBD2 (7 bases). Germline assignment: CDR1 SGHTA and CDR2 FQGTGA. The CDR3 is made up of 16 amino acids. Between the trimmed V and J ends, which lost 2 bases and 0 bases, there was a span of 14 bases. The CDR3: CASSLAGAEPSYEQYF. The CDR3, as DNA: TGTGCCAGCAGCTTAGCGGGGGCCGAGCCCTCCTACGAGCAGTACTTC.

J is TRBJ2-7 and V is TRBV9; the D gene is possibly TRBD2 (5 bases). Trimming left V 4 bases short and J 1 base short, with 18 bases between. The CDR3 extends over 16 amino acids. Germline CDR1 is SGDLS and CDR2 is YYNGEE. This CDR3 is CASSPREFGDSYEQYF. The CDR3 DNA reads TGTGCCAGCAGCCCCCGTGAGTTCGGGGATTCCTACGAGCAGTACTTC.

The table lists this clone with a count of one. The rearrangement uses TRBV14 and TRBJ2-5; TRBD2 matches at 12 bases. Germline values: CDR1 SGHDN, CDR2 FVKESK. This CDR3 has 19 residues. The V gene end was trimmed by 4 bases and the J gene end by 0 bases; junction bases not matched to a gene: 12. CDR3 sequence reads: CASSPLRTSGDWYQETQYF. The CDR3 nucleotides read TGTGCCAGCAGCCCCCTCCGGACTAGCGGGGATTGGTACCAAGAGACCCAGTACTTC.